This is a list of T cell receptor beta chains from one sample in a study of yellow fever vaccine responses in identical twins. TCRdb reanalysed the RT-PCR reads using MiXCR and keeps one entry per CDR3 protein. The table lists about 9,000 distinct CDR3 sequences, around 80% of them singletons. Material: T cells from blood (PBMCs), unsorted or a sorted subset (not recorded which), obtained before or after yellow fever vaccination (not recorded which). All receptors come from a woman under 30 who received the yellow fever vaccine. CDR3s include the opening cysteine and the closing phenylalanine or tryptophan. Each record gives: V gene, CDR3 protein.

v_call: TRBV4-1; cdr3_aa: CASSQDKAGSYTEAFF
v_call: TRBV6-2/TRBV6-3; cdr3_aa: CASSTGTGIVPQFF
v_call: TRBV6-1; cdr3_aa: CASMGTSGSTGELFF
v_call: TRBV11-1; cdr3_aa: CASSLISGENEQFF
v_call: TRBV12-3/TRBV12-4; cdr3_aa: CASSLTGDNSPLHF
v_call: TRBV13; cdr3_aa: CASRRLQGNYGYTF
v_call: TRBV20-1; cdr3_aa: CSAEDRSYEQYF
v_call: TRBV11-1; cdr3_aa: CASSFGGLYTEAFF
v_call: TRBV9; cdr3_aa: CASSTATTALNEQFF
v_call: TRBV2; cdr3_aa: CASSEGLASSYNEQFF
v_call: TRBV29-1; cdr3_aa: CSVDGTTSGQETQYF
v_call: TRBV29-1; cdr3_aa: CSARDGGTEAFF
v_call: TRBV2; cdr3_aa: CASSVVITGIKIGYTF
v_call: TRBV27; cdr3_aa: CASSLGGYEQYF
v_call: TRBV12-3/TRBV12-4; cdr3_aa: CASRVAGELFF
v_call: TRBV3-1; cdr3_aa: CASSQGGEQAFGEETQYF
v_call: TRBV6-5; cdr3_aa: CASSYSGVDYGYTF
v_call: TRBV7-9; cdr3_aa: CASSSGEYEQYF
v_call: TRBV11-2; cdr3_aa: CASSRIAGSYNEQFF
v_call: TRBV10-1; cdr3_aa: CASSETRMNTEAFF
v_call: TRBV12-3/TRBV12-4; cdr3_aa: CASGYVSYEQYF
v_call: TRBV19; cdr3_aa: CASSIGIRLAGVEQFF
v_call: TRBV7-3; cdr3_aa: CASSLTGLAGGTDTQYF
v_call: TRBV6-1; cdr3_aa: CASSKGQTFYEQYF
v_call: TRBV20-1; cdr3_aa: CSASSEKLFF
v_call: TRBV5-1; cdr3_aa: CASSLDGTPGNTIYF
v_call: TRBV11-3; cdr3_aa: CASSFLRQTPPYQETQYF
v_call: TRBV29-1; cdr3_aa: CSALEQGSLLKGYTF
v_call: TRBV29-1; cdr3_aa: CSVAGGSGNTEAFF
v_call: TRBV11-3; cdr3_aa: CASSSGGPSYNEQFF
v_call: TRBV7-3; cdr3_aa: CASSRQEGSYEQYF
v_call: TRBV7-6; cdr3_aa: CASSPRTSVTDTQYF
v_call: TRBV2; cdr3_aa: CASNTYYEQYF
v_call: TRBV11-2; cdr3_aa: CASSLMGVTNEKLFF
v_call: TRBV13; cdr3_aa: CASRGTRQKETQYF
v_call: TRBV24-1; cdr3_aa: CATRKGAGANVLTF
v_call: TRBV20-1; cdr3_aa: CSARDGGQLVDTQYF
v_call: TRBV6-1; cdr3_aa: CASSLYPPGSGELFF
v_call: TRBV3-1; cdr3_aa: CASSQDSQPRETQYF